This TCR beta chain was captured in a study of blood T cell repertoires in COVID-19 (dated by TCRdb to the early 2020s). In terms of the full investigation: Samples covering the acute and convalescent phases of COVID-19 were provided by collaborators in the United States, Italy and Spain. The material from the prospective study consisted of cDNA or gDNA derived from T cells, B-cell-depleted T cells, or PBMCs. Deeply sampled blood TCRbeta repertoires from subjects exposed to, actively infected with, or recovered from COVID-19 were included in the dataset. A freely available public database, intended as a resource for researchers studying the immune response to SARS-CoV-2, is where the repertoires were released. The samples were drawn from the first 160 participants of the ongoing ImmuneRACE study and from 1,254 subjects provided by 6 global collaborators. A de-identified subject ID, COVID-19 status, age in years and sex were almost always included in the sample metadata. Where available, HLA class I and class II types were taken from metadata supplied by the sample provider and were not determined by assay-based typing.

Participants in the prospective study were aged roughly 18 to 95 years, lived in under 30 United States geographic areas, and enrolled through a virtual design. In the prospective study, participants were assigned to cohorts based on the clinical history participants reported in a screening survey and a study questionnaire. Recovered participants in ImmuneRACE Cohort 3 were defined by two consecutive negative NP/OP PCR tests, clearance by a healthcare professional, or resolution of symptoms. Each participant in the prospective study had whole blood, serum and a nasopharyngeal or oropharyngeal swab collected by mobile phlebotomists. Over a 2-month period, participants in the prospective study had the option of providing additional blood draws and questionnaires. Prospective study blood samples were shipped either frozen or at room temperature before DNA extraction. TCRbeta CDR3 regions were amplified from genomic DNA by means of the immunoSEQ Assay, a bias-controlled multiplex PCR. In the authors' own workflow: Within the assay, amplification of reference gene primers was used to estimate how many nucleated cells each sample contained. To quantify the absolute abundance of each unique TCRbeta CDR3 rearrangement, sequence reads were collapsed and filtered. Productive Simpson clonality was computed per sample as the square root of Simpson's diversity index over productive rearrangements. The table comes from immuneACCESS by way of TCRdb, which keeps in-frame sequences with V and J called. Part of the clones is missing from these tables; in studies checked, under half for an unresolved V gene and the rest for unknown reasons. The V and J calls and clone size come from that table; D and trimming were worked out from the DNA. In this sample the table shows 160,000 or so clones, 80% of which occur a single time. The biggest ten clones account for 3% to 3.5% of the sample.

V and J are trimmed by 7 bases and 4 bases, and the gene matches miss 7 bases of the junction. The germline V gene (reference sequence) specifies LNHDA as CDR1 and SQIVND as CDR2. Inclusive of the bounding cysteine and phenylalanine, the CDR3 is 16 residues long. Just the 48-base CDR3 DNA is kept, in frame starting at base 1. In the case of this clone: No cognate antigen has been identified for it. Base quality data are lacking; no much larger clone is found one base away.

Broader findings and caveats from the paper: Clinical and demographic metadata were provided uncurated, with the amount varying by source and participant.

The chain uses TRBV19 and TRBJ2-5, and 15 bases in between align with TRBD2. The TCR originated in a woman in her fifties or sixties who had recovered from COVID-19. Sequencing was carried out using PBMCs or T cells enriched from blood (not recorded which). The DNA is TGTGCCAGTACCCGGACTAGCGGGGGGGTTCGAGAGACCCAGTACTTC. The translation is CASTRTSGGVRETQYF.